These 31 T cell receptor beta chains came from one sample sequenced in a study of shared clonotypes between healthy human individuals. The method was immunoSEQ multiplex PCR; TCRdb's version includes in-frame clones alone and lacks a portion of them. The sample has about 2.4 million clones, 80% to 95% seen once. The sequencing input was naive CD4+ T cells from PBMCs. Sample subset: CD45RA+ positively selected. The receptors here all came from a young man in good health. Some clones in this sample may be carry-over from other donors' samples.

The J gene is TRBJ2-7, the V gene TRBV6-5; possibly TRBD1 for D (6 bases). The CDR3 loop spans 15 amino acids. Germline CDR1 MNHEY, CDR2 SVGAGI. The V end was cut by 3 bases, the J end by 2 bases, with 14 bases between. Here the CDR3 DNA reads TGTGCCAGCAGTTATGGGACAACGGGAACCTACGAGCAGTACTTC. This codes for CASSYGTTGTYEQYF.

The rearrangement joins TRBV19 to TRBJ2-7; 9 nucleotides line up with TRBD2. Germline CDR1 and CDR2: LNHDA and SQIVND (reference sequence). This CDR3 comprises 15 residues. The ends lost 5 bases at V and 8 bases at J; junction bases unmatched: 13. The CDR3 DNA follows: TGTGCCAGTAGTCCCCAAGCGGGAGGAGACTTGCAGCAGTACTTC. Translating it yields CASSPQAGGDLQQYF.

The chain links TRBV27 to TRBJ2-3; possibly TRBD1 or TRBD2 for D (5 bases each). Germline values: CDR1 MNHEY, CDR2 SMNVEV (reference sequence). The V end was cut by 4 bases, the J end by 2 bases, with 16 bases between. This CDR3 spans 16 amino acids. In DNA form, the CDR3 reads TGTGCCAGCAGTTCCCCCCTAGGGACGTACACAGATACGCAGTATTTT. Amino acid sequence: CASSSPLGTYTDTQYF.

The chain has TRBV11-2 and TRBJ1-1; D gene unclear. V was trimmed by 0 bases and J by 5 bases, leaving 19 bases between them. Germline CDR1 reads SGHAT; CDR2 reads FQNNGV. This CDR3 has 17 residues. DNA of the CDR3: TGTGCCAGCAGCTTAGATCGGAAAACTGAGCTACCGACTGAAGCTTTCTTT. Its protein is CASSLDRKTELPTEAFF. The full variable domain, with the rest looked up from reference TRBV11-2 and TRBJ1-1, is EAGVAQSPRYKIIEKRQSVAFWCNPISGHATLYWYQQILGQGPKLLIQFQNNGVVDDSQLPKDRFSAERLKGVDSTLKIQPAKLEDSAVYLCASSLDRKTELPTEAFFGQGTRLTVV.

The CDR3 region is CASRADRAQTQYF. The CDR3 DNA sequence: TGTGCCAGCAGGGCGGACAGGGCGCAGACCCAGTACTTC. The genes are TRBV2 and TRBJ2-5; 8 nucleotides agree with TRBD1. Germline V gene lookup returns CDR1 SNHLY and CDR2 FYNNEI. The length of the CDR3 is 13 residues. The V and J ends lost 6 bases and 6 bases, in that order; junction bases with no gene match: 6.

On this clone: Different DNA sequences within this sample yield the same CDR3. The gene calls are TRBV20-1 and TRBJ1-2; no definite D call. CDR3 size: 11 residues. V lost 0 bases to trimming and J lost 5 bases, with 4 bases between them. In germline, CDR1 is DFQATT, CDR2 SNEGSKA (reference sequence). The CDR3 DNA is TGCAGTGCTAGAGAACTTTATGGCTACACCTTC. Encoded protein: CSARELYGYTF.

The CDR3 DNA follows: TGTGCCAGCAGTTACTCGACAAATGTCGAGCAGTACTTC. It translates to CASSYSTNVEQYF. This chain links TRBV6-5 with TRBJ2-7; D remains ambiguous. The CDR3 runs to 13 residues. V lost 0 bases and J 6 bases, leaving 9 bases between the germline ends. Germline values: CDR1 MNHEY, CDR2 SVGAGI.

The chain is built from TRBV10-3 and TRBJ2-7; D remains unclear. The V gene lost 7 bases and the J gene lost 5 bases, with 12 bases spanning the gap. The germline V gene has CDR1 ENHRY and CDR2 SYGVKD. The CDR3 contains 12 residues. The CDR3 protein is CAITGGTNEQYF. The CDR3 bases are TGTGCCATCACCGGCGGAACGAACGAGCAGTACTTC.

This clone was detected only once. This rearrangement joins TRBV7-9 to TRBJ2-7; 8 nucleotides align to TRBD2. Germline CDR1 SEHNR, CDR2 FQNEAQ (reference sequence). The V segment lost 5 bases and the J segment 4 bases; nucleotides outside the gene matches: 13. CDR3 length equals 16 residues. Here the CDR3 DNA reads TGTGCCAGCAGCCCTTGGGCCGGCGGGAGGAGGTACGAGCAGTACTTC. Residues: CASSPWAGGRRYEQYF.

The CDR3 protein is CASSIVQGAKLFF. In DNA form, the CDR3 reads TGTGCCAGCAGCATAGTACAGGGGGCAAAACTGTTTTTT. V and J are TRBV5-6 and TRBJ1-4; the match to TRBD1 covers 9 bases. With 4 bases clipped from V and 10 bases from J, the junction kept 5 bases outside the gene matches. Germline V gene data show CDR1 as SGHDT and CDR2 as YYEEEE. CDR3 length: 13 residues. Together with reference TRBV5-6 and TRBJ1-4, the CDR3 gives the full variable domain: DAGVTQSPTHLIKTRGQQVTLRCSPKSGHDTVSWYQQALGQGPQFIFQYYEEEERQRGNFPDRFSGHQFPNYSSELNVNALLLGDSALYLCASSIVQGAKLFFGSGTQLSVL.

The rearrangement links TRBV27 to TRBJ2-1; TRBD1 matches at 10 bases. This CDR3 comprises 18 residues. Germline CDR1 and CDR2: MNHEY and SMNVEV (reference sequence). The V and J ends lost 4 bases and 4 bases, in that order; junction bases with no gene match: 13. The CDR3 DNA is TGTGCCAGCAGTTCTCTATACGACAGGGGGCTCAAGTACAATGAGCAGTTCTTC. It is translated as CASSSLYDRGLKYNEQFF.

V gene TRBV11-3 combines with J gene TRBJ2-1; D is unclear. Germline assignment: CDR1 SGHNT and CDR2 YENEEA. Between the trimmed V and J ends, which lost 4 bases and 10 bases, there was a span of 8 bases. The CDR3 is 11 amino acids. In DNA form, the CDR3 reads TGTGCCAGCAGCTCCCGGATAGAGCAGTTCTTC. This translates into CASSSRIEQFF.

The chain is built from TRBV5-4 and TRBJ1-2; D unclear. This CDR3 contains 13 residues. CDR1 is SGHNT, CDR2 YYREEE, per germline (reference sequence). V was clipped by 4 bases and J by 4 bases, with 11 bases between them. The DNA of the CDR3 is TGTGCCAGCAGCCAGGACCCAAGCTATGGCTACACCTTC. Residues: CASSQDPSYGYTF.

This clone came up once. The chain couples TRBV19 to TRBJ1-5; 7 bases map to TRBD1. CDR3 length equals 12 residues. CDR1 LNHDA and CDR2 SQIVND come from the germline V gene (reference sequence). V was clipped by 5 bases and J by 15 bases; unmatched bases: 10. The DNA of the CDR3 is TGTGCCAGTAGTTACAGGGGCCAGTTCCCGCATTTT. Encoded protein: CASSYRGQFPHF.

This clone was detected once. The chain uses TRBV19 and TRBJ2-1; unclear D gene. V was pared by 4 bases and J by 1 base, with 11 bases between. The CDR3 covers 15 residues. CDR1 LNHDA and CDR2 SQIVND come from the germline V gene (reference sequence). CDR3 DNA: TGTGCCAGTAGTACGGGCTACGATTCCTACAATGAGCAGTTCTTC. Translating it yields CASSTGYDSYNEQFF.

This chain joins TRBV27 and TRBJ2-5; TRBD1 aligns across 7 bases. The ends lost 3 bases at V and 5 bases at J; junction bases unmatched: 6. CDR3 length: 14 residues. Germline-derived CDR1 and CDR2 are MNHEY and SMNVEV (reference sequence). The CDR3 DNA reads as TGTGCCAGCAGTTTCCGACAGGGCCGGGAGACCCAGTACTTC. Its protein is CASSFRQGRETQYF.

The chain employs TRBV7-2 and TRBJ1-4, with unresolved D. Trimming cost V 5 bases and J 7 bases, with 14 bases left between them. Germline loops: CDR1 SGHTA, CDR2 FQGNSA. The length of the CDR3 is 14 residues. This CDR3 reads CASSRGPVSEKLFF. CDR3 nucleotide sequence: TGTGCCAGCAGCCGCGGGCCCGTTAGTGAAAAACTGTTTTTT. Complete variable domain (other parts from reference TRBV7-2 and TRBJ1-4): GAGVSQSPSNKVTEKGKDVELRCDPISGHTALYWYRQSLGQGLEFLIYFQGNSAPDKSGLPSDRFSAERTGGSVSTLTIQRTQQEDSAVYLCASSRGPVSEKLFFGSGTQLSVL.

CDR3: CASRTIEAGYEQYF. The DNA of the CDR3 is TGTGCCAGCAGGACCATCGAGGCCGGCTACGAGCAGTACTTC. The chain is built from TRBV11-2 and TRBJ2-7; no definite D call. Germline V gene sequence: CDR1 SGHAT, CDR2 FQNNGV. The CDR3 contains 14 residues. V gave up 6 bases and J gave up 3 bases, with 15 bases separating them. Combining the CDR3 with reference TRBV11-2 and TRBJ2-7 gives the whole variable domain EAGVAQSPRYKIIEKRQSVAFWCNPISGHATLYWYQQILGQGPKLLIQFQNNGVVDDSQLPKDRFSAERLKGVDSTLKIQPAKLEDSAVYLCASRTIEAGYEQYFGPGTRLTVT.

This chain joins TRBV7-3 and TRBJ1-1; TRBD1 might be the D (6 bases). The CDR3 is 13 residues long. With 6 bases removed from V and 0 bases from J, the gap between germline ends came to 8 bases. Germline CDR1 SGHTA, CDR2 FQGTGA. For the CDR3, the DNA is TGTGCCAGCAGAAGGACAGTGAACACTGAAGCTTTCTTT. Protein product: CASRRTVNTEAFF.

This clone has a single count. The DNA for the CDR3 is TGTGCCAGCAGTTACACTAGCGGGACCCTCTCCTACAATGAGCAGTTCTTC. Translating it yields CASSYTSGTLSYNEQFF. The genes are TRBV27 and TRBJ2-1; 10 bases match TRBD2. CDR3 length equals 17 residues. Germline CDR1 is MNHEY and CDR2 is SMNVEV (reference sequence). With V trimmed by 4 bases and J by 0 bases, 6 bases remained unmatched.

CDR3 residues: CASSPEPVNTEAFF. The CDR3 DNA reads as TGTGCCAGCAGTCCTGAACCGGTGAACACTGAAGCTTTCTTT. The chain links TRBV5-8 to TRBJ1-1, with D unclear. Germline values: CDR1 SGHTS, CDR2 YDEGEE. Between the trimmed V and J ends, which lost 5 bases and 0 bases, there was a span of 11 bases. The CDR3 totals 14 residues. Combining the CDR3 with reference TRBV5-8 and TRBJ1-1 gives the whole variable domain EAGVTQSPTHLIKTRGQQATLRCSPISGHTSVYWYQQALGLGLQFLLWYDEGEERNRGNFPPRFSGRQFPNYSSELNVNALELEDSALYLCASSPEPVNTEAFFGQGTRLTVV.

The chain employs TRBV28 and TRBJ1-4; 9 bases fit TRBD1. Germline trimming cut 6 bases from V and 3 bases from J; bases unmatched to any gene: 8. The CDR3 consists of 16 residues. CDR1 and CDR2 (germline): MDHEN, SYDVKM. As DNA, the CDR3 is TGTGCCAGCAGGCCTACCGGGACAGGGCCTAATGAAAAACTGTTTTTT. This codes for CASRPTGTGPNEKLFF.

As to this clone: The sample carries other DNA sequences with the same CDR3. This chain uses TRBV5-1 with TRBJ1-1; possibly TRBD1 for D (5 bases). The CDR3 extends over 14 amino acids. The germline V and J ends were trimmed by 3 bases and 1 base, with 10 bases remaining between them. Germline CDR1 is SGHRS and CDR2 is YFSETQ. The CDR3 is CASSWGTGNTEAFF. The CDR3 region has the DNA TGCGCCAGCAGCTGGGGGACGGGGAACACTGAAGCTTTCTTT.

As regards this clone: The same CDR3 also results from other DNA sequences found in this sample. This chain links TRBV28 with TRBJ1-2; 8 bases align to TRBD1. The CDR3 loop spans 12 amino acids. Germline CDR1 reads MDHEN; CDR2 reads SYDVKM. Trimming took 7 bases from V and 2 from J; bases not matched to a gene: 0. CDR3 coding DNA: TGTGCCAGCAACAGGGGGAACTATGGCTACACCTTC. Protein: CASNRGNYGYTF.

The chain recombines TRBV27 with TRBJ2-3; 10 bases line up with TRBD2. The CDR3 runs to 16 residues. The ends lost 8 bases at V and 5 bases at J; junction bases unmatched: 13. CDR1 and CDR2 from the germline V gene are MNHEY and SMNVEV (reference sequence). CDR3: CASSINSIAGGDTQYF. The CDR3 nucleotides read TGTGCCAGCTCCATTAACTCAATAGCGGGAGGAGATACGCAGTATTTT.

CDR3 bases: TGCGCCAGCAGCTTCGAATGGGGCGGGAGTATTGCAGATACGCAGTATTTT. As protein: CASSFEWGGSIADTQYF. V usage is TRBV5-1 and J usage is TRBJ2-3; 7 nucleotides match TRBD2. This CDR3 spans 17 amino acids. Trimming cost V 2 bases and J 4 bases; bases outside gene matches: 13. Germline loops: CDR1 SGHRS, CDR2 YFSETQ.

The rearrangement links TRBV28 to TRBJ2-2; 8 bases align to TRBD2. V lost 6 bases, J lost 2 bases, and 8 bases stayed unmatched. The CDR3 has 16 residues. Germline values: CDR1 MDHEN, CDR2 SYDVKM. The chain's CDR3 is CASRTGAGVNTGELFF. In DNA, the CDR3 is TGTGCCAGCAGGACGGGAGCGGGAGTAAACACCGGGGAGCTGTTTTTT.

In its sample, this clone was seen a few times. This chain joins TRBV5-1 and TRBJ2-7; the D gene is possibly TRBD1 (6 bases). The CDR3 has 15 residues. Deletions cut 0 bases from V and 5 bases from J, with 15 bases between. Germline values: CDR1 SGHRS, CDR2 YFSETQ. CDR3 protein: CASSLGVGRGHEQYF. CDR3 nucleotides: TGCGCCAGCAGCTTGGGGGTCGGCAGGGGCCACGAGCAGTACTTC.

The chain employs TRBV27 and TRBJ2-7; maybe TRBD1 (5 bases). Germline CDR1 is MNHEY and CDR2 is SMNVEV (reference sequence). V lost 2 bases and J 5 bases, leaving 16 bases between the germline ends. This CDR3 comprises 15 residues. In DNA form, the CDR3 reads TGTGCCAGCAGTTTACCCCCAGGGTTGGGAAACGAGCAGTACTTC. Translating gives CASSLPPGLGNEQYF.

The chain has TRBV4-1 and TRBJ2-7; TRBD2 matches 8 bases. Germline V CDR1 and CDR2: MGHRA, YSYEKL. The V gene end was trimmed by 3 bases and the J gene end by 3 bases; junction bases not matched to a gene: 10. This CDR3 spans 16 amino acids. The CDR3 reads CASSQGGLDDVYEQYF. CDR3 DNA sequence: TGCGCCAGCAGCCAGGGGGGACTAGACGATGTCTACGAGCAGTACTTC.

Remarks on this clone: The same CDR3 is also encoded by other DNA sequences in this sample. The chain combines TRBV27 with TRBJ1-1; D gene ambiguous. The V gene's germline CDR1 is MNHEY and CDR2 SMNVEV (reference sequence). The CDR3 sequence is 14 residues long. V was clipped by 1 base and J by 1 base, with 7 bases between them. CDR3 nucleotide sequence: TGTGCCAGCAGTTTATATTTGGGGAACACTGAAGCTTTCTTT. It specifies CASSLYLGNTEAFF.